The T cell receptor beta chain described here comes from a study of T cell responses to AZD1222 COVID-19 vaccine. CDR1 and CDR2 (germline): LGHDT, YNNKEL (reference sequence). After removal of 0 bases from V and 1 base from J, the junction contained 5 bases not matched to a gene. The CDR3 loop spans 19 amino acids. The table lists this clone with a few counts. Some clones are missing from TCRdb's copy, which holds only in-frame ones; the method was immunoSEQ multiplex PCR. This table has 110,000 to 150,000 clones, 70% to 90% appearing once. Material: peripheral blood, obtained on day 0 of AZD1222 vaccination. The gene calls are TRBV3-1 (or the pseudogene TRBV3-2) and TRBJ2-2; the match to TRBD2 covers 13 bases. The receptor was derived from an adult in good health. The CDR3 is CASSQDTGLAGRNTGELFF. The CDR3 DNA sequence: TGTGCCAGCAGCCAAGATACGGGACTAGCGGGACGGAACACCGGGGAGCTGTTTTTT.